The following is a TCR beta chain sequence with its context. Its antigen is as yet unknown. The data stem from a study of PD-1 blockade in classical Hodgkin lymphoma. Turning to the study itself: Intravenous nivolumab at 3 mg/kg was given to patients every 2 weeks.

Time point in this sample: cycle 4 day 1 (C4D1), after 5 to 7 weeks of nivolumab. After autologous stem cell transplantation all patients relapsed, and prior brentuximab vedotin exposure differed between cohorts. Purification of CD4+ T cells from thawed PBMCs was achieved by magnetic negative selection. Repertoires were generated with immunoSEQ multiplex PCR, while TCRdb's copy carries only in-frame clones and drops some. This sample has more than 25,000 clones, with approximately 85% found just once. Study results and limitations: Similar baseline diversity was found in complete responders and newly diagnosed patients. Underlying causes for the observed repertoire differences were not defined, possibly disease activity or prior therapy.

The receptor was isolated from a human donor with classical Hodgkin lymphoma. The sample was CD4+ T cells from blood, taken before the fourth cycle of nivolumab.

CDR3 in DNA: TGTGCCTGGTCGGGACTCCCGGTGAAAGAGACCCAGTACTTC. Its translation is CAWSGLPVKETQYF. The V and J genes are TRBV30 and TRBJ2-5; TRBD2 might be the D (6 bases). Trimming cost V 5 bases and J 3 bases, with 16 bases left between them. The CDR3 extends over 14 amino acids. The germline V gene encodes CDR1 GTSNPN and CDR2 SVGIG (reference sequence). Full variable domain (remainder filled in from reference TRBV30 and TRBJ2-5): SQTIHQWPATLVQPVGSPLSLECTVEGTSNPNLYWYRQAAGRGLQLLFYSVGIGQISSEVPQNLSASRPQDRQFILSSKKLLLSDSGFYLCAWSGLPVKETQYFGPGTRLLVL.